This T cell receptor beta chain comes out of a study of vaccination effects on CD4 cells after COVID-19. Cells that had been cultured for 10 days were the source of isolated CD4+ T cells. V lost 0 bases and J 8 bases, leaving 19 bases between the germline ends. Germline CDR1 is SNHLY and CDR2 is FYNNEI. The CDR3 covers 16 residues. This clone was found a few times. Its specificity is unknown. The repertoire was sequenced with immunoSEQ multiplex PCR; TCRdb's copy has only in-frame clones and lacks some. Counted here are roughly 29,000 clones, less than 75% occurring once; the ten biggest clones make up 9.9%.

This chain uses TRBV2 with TRBJ1-2; D not certain. This clonotype originated in a human donor who received a COVID-19 vaccine. The specimen comprised CD4+ T cells from PBMCs cultured without peptide, sampled before COVID-19 vaccination. As DNA, the CDR3 is TGTGCCAGCAGTGAAGCGCTTCCGGGTCTTAGTGCAGGCTACACCTTC. As protein: CASSEALPGLSAGYTF. Filled out from reference TRBV2 and TRBJ1-2, the complete variable domain reads EPEVTQTPSHQVTQMGQEVILRCVPISNHLYFYWYRQILGQKVEFLVSFYNNEISEKSEIFDDQFSVERPDGSNFTLKIRSTKLEDSAMYFCASSEALPGLSAGYTFGSGTRLTVV.